This TCR beta chain originates from a study of identical twins (dated by TCRdb to the mid-2010s). As for the study more broadly: TCR alpha and beta repertoires from monozygotic twins, unrelated adults of various ages and cord blood were deep-sequenced to test whether fetal clonotypes persist. To rule out contamination, the twin experiments were replicated at different times with different library preparation protocols.

Summary of the overall study and its limitations: Fewer insertions were carried by abundant cord blood beta clonotypes, a similar but weaker trend appeared in young adult naive repertoires, and no such trend appeared in memory repertoires. Zero-insertion analyses could be partly confounded by invariant T cells such as MAIT and iNKT, although diverse VJ usage argued against such confounding for most clonotypes. Because the same donors could not be followed over many years, the conclusions relied on cross-sectional statistical analysis. A weaker excess of twin sharing was found in beta out-of-frame sequences because the signal-to-noise ratio was lowered by fewer shared sequences. Compared with coincidental sharing between unrelated individuals, out-of-frame TCR alpha sequences shared between twins showed an excess of sequences with low generation probability. Recombination models systematically underestimated out-of-frame TCR alpha sharing in monozygotic twins but agreed with sharing between unrelated individuals.

As concerns this clonotype: Its cognate antigen has yet to be identified. Base qualities were left out, and no much larger clone turns up one base away.

Only healthy Caucasian donors were included. Three pairs of female monozygotic twins, all aged about 18 to 30 years, made up the twin cohort. Positive isolation kits from Invitrogen were used to isolate the CD4+ and CD8+ T cell populations. Receptor amplification or capture employed 5' RACE. This sample was sequenced with an Illumina HiSeq 2000. Template switching added a universal primer binding site, and the final cDNA carried a unique molecular identifier that allowed TCR cDNA molecules to be counted accurately. First-strand cDNA for TCR alpha and beta chains was synthesized from specific primers in the conserved constant-segment region. Each cDNA library was double barcoded, with a SMART-Mk sample barcode plus Illumina barcodes, to control for contamination. TruSeq adapter sequences along with Illumina sample barcodes were introduced in two successive PCR steps. The TCR alpha and beta cDNA libraries were sequenced on the Illumina HiSeq platform using custom primers. As for the original processing: Raw reads were processed with MiGEC to extract unique molecular identifiers, and MiXCR was used to determine CDR3 positions. For each individual, recombination models were inferred using an EM algorithm with the repgenHMM and IGoR tools. Shared clonotype analysis was performed with the tcR package in R, normalizing sharing by the product of cloneset sizes. To study raw recombination without the effects of thymic and clonal selection, out-of-frame nonproductive sequences were analyzed. The public reads were run again by TCRdb, first through fastp at Q25 and then through MiXCR, and only productive beta chains were kept. Records with the same CDR3 protein are collapsed into one entry carrying the most frequent genes and DNA. The authors' filters were not applied to this entry. For this sample the table gives 450,000 to 650,000 distinct CDR3 sequences, of which 13% to 15% were detected only once. The top ten clonotypes cover 0.44% of the sample.

These sequences were also reported in another study, on yellow fever vaccine responses in identical twins. As the second publication notes: The authors reported that the T cell response to vaccination in identical twins appeared partly convergent and partly personalized. In the study, vaccine-responding T cell clones were precisely tracked in identical twins.

Sequenced sample: CD4+ T cells sorted from blood. The sequence was obtained from a young woman in good health.

This receptor carries the CDR3 CAISVGQSGNQPQHF. The nucleotides read TGTGCCATCAGTGTTGGGCAGTCGGGCAATCAGCCCCAGCATTTT. The chain employs TRBV10-3 and TRBJ1-5, with the D gene too uncertain to name. Its CDR3 holds 15 amino acids, cysteine through phenylalanine. The sequence is cut down to CDR3 DNA, 45 bases in frame from base 1. According to the germline V gene, CDR1 reads ENHRY and CDR2 reads SYGVKD. The trim is 4 bases for V and 2 bases for J, with a gap of 12 bases between the germline ends.